This entry features one TCR beta chain sequence. Antigen unknown. Method: immunoSEQ multiplex PCR; TCRdb's copy keeps in-frame clones and lacks some. The sample contains fewer than 150,000 clones, just over 85% of which appear only once. These data come from a study of cytomegalovirus exposure and HLA in healthy donors. Findings and limits, study-wide: The classifier, whose performance was assessed in both the original and validation cohorts, reportedly diagnosed cytomegalovirus status with high specificity and sensitivity. Cytomegalovirus association was listed for approximately 160 TCR beta chains. As confirmed in vitro, a few CMV-associated chains were specific for CMV antigens. Many donors carried some public TCRs, although rarity characterized most TCR sequences.

Sequenced input: PBMCs. This TCR was recovered from a woman younger than 30 in good health and CMV-seropositive.

The CDR3 protein is CASSQTGRLSTDTQYF. Here the CDR3 DNA reads TGTGCCAGCAGCCAAACCGGCCGACTGAGCACAGATACGCAGTATTTT. The chain joins TRBV4-2 to TRBJ2-3, with D unclear. This CDR3 is built from 16 residues. V was cut by 2 bases and J by 0 bases, with 12 bases left in between. Germline V gives CDR1 LGHNA, CDR2 YNFKEQ.